This entry describes one TCR beta chain. Its antigen is unidentified. This entry comes from a study of T cells expressing NK-cell markers. Study-level findings and limits: Where several donors were concerned, these clonotypes also led the CD3+CD56-NKG2C+ fraction.

The CDR3 covers 17 residues. In germline, CDR1 is SGHRS, CDR2 YFSETQ. The authors made TCR beta cDNA libraries by 5'RACE template switching. This switching added a universal primer site and UMIs. TCRdb reanalyzed the 5' RACE reads, giving one entry per CDR3 protein sequence and no DNA. The sample has some 440,000 distinct CDR3 sequences. The sequence was obtained from a woman in her forties or fifties in good health. Sequenced input: blood T cells: a sorted CD56 or NKG2C T cell subset, CD4+ or CD8+ T cells, or bulk PBMC T cells (not recorded which). The chain carries TRBV5-1 and TRBJ2-3; TCRdb returns TRBD2, unconfirmable since there is no DNA. The chain's CDR3 is CASSPRGLAGVKDTQYF.